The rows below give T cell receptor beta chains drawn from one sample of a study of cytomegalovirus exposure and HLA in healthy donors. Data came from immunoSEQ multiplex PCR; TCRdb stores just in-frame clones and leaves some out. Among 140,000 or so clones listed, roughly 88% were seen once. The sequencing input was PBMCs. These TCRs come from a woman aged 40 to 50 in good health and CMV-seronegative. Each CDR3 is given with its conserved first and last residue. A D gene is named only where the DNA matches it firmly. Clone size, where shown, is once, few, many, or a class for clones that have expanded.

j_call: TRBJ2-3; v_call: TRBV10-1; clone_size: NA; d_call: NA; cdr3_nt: TGCGCCAGCAGTCGTTCTAGCACAGATACGCAGTATTTT; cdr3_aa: CASSRSSTDTQYF
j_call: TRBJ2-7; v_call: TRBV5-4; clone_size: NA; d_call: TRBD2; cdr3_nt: TGTGCCAGCAGCTTCGACGGTTTGCGGGAGGCCTACGAGCAGTACTTC; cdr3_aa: CASSFDGLREAYEQYF
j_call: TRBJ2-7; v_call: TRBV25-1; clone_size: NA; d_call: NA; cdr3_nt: TGTGCCAGCAGTGAAGCAGGAAACGAGGAGCAGTACTTC; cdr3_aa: CASSEAGNEEQYF
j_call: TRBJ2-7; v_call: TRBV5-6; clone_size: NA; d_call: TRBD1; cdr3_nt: TGTGCCAGCAGCTGGCCGACAGGGGGTCGATACGAGCAGTACTTC; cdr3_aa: CASSWPTGGRYEQYF
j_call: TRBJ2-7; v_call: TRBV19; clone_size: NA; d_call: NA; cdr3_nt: TGTGCCAGTAGTATATTTCCGGGTACAACCTACGAGCAGTACTTC; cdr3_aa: CASSIFPGTTYEQYF
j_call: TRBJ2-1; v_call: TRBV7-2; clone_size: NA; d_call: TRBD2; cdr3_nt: TGTGCCAGCAGCACCCAGCGGGAGGGCCCTCAGTTCTTC; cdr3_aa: CASSTQREGPQFF
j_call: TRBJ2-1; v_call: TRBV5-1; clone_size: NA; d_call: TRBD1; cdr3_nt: TGCGCCAGCAGCTTGGTTCGGGGACAGGGGACGTCCGATGAGCAGTTCTTC; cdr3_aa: CASSLVRGQGTSDEQFF
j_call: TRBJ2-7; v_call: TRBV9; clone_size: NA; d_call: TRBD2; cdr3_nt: TGTGCCAGCAGCGTAGAAAAAGCGGGACCTCCCGAGCAGTACTTC; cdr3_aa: CASSVEKAGPPEQYF
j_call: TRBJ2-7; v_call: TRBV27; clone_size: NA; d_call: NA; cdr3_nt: TGTGCCAGCAGTTTTGGGGGGACTTACTACGAGCAGTACTTC; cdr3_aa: CASSFGGTYYEQYF
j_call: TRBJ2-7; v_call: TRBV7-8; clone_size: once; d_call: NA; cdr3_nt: TGTGCCAGCAGCCTGGCAGGGAATCCCGAGCAGTACTTC; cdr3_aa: CASSLAGNPEQYF
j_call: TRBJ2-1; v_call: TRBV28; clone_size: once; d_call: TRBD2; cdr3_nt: TGTGCCAGCAGTGTACTAGCGGGAGGTTCCTACAATGAGCAGTTCTTC; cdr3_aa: CASSVLAGGSYNEQFF
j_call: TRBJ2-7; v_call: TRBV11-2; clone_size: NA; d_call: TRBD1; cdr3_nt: TGTGCCAGCAGCTTCAACAGGGGAGCCTACGAGCAGTACTTC; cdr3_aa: CASSFNRGAYEQYF
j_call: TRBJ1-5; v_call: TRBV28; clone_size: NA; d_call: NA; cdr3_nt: TGTGCCATGTCGGGGTCATCTCAGCCCCAGCATTTT; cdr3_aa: CAMSGSSQPQHF
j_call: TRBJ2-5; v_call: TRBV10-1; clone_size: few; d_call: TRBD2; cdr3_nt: TGCGCCAGCAGTAGCGGGAGGGAAGAGACCCAGTACTTC; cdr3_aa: CASSSGREETQYF
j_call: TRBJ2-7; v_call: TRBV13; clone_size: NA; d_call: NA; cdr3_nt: TGTGCCAGCAGCTTAGGCCGGGGACTCTACGAGCAGTACTTC; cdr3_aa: CASSLGRGLYEQYF
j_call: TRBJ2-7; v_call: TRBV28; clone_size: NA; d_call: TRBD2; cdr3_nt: TGTGCCAGCAGTTTATTGGGACTAGATGGCGAGCAGTACTTC; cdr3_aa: CASSLLGLDGEQYF
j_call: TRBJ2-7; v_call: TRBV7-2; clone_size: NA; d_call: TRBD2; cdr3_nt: TGTGCCAGCAGCTTAGGACTAGCGGGAGGGACTACGGGGCAGTACTTC; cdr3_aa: CASSLGLAGGTTGQYF
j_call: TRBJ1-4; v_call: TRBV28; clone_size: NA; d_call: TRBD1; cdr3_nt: TGTGCCAGCAGGGCCGGGACAGTCCTTTATGAAAAACTGTTTTTT; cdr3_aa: CASRAGTVLYEKLFF
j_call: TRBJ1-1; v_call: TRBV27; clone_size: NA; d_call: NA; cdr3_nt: TGTGCCAGCAGTCCCGCAGGGGTCACTGAAGCTTTCTTT; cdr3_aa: CASSPAGVTEAFF
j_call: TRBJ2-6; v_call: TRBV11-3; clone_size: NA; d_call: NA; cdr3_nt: TGTGCCAGCAGCTTAGATCGAGGGGACACCTCTGGGGCCAACGTCCTGACTTTC; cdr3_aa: CASSLDRGDTSGANVLTF
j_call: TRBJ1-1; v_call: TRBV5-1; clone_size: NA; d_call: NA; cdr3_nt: TGCGCCAGCCGCGAGGGGAACACTGAAGCTTTCTTT; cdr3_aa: CASREGNTEAFF
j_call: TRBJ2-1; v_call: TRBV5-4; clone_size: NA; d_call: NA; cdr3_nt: TGTGCCAGCAGCTCACCGGTCCGCCTCTCCTACAATGAGCAGTTCTTC; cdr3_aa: CASSSPVRLSYNEQFF
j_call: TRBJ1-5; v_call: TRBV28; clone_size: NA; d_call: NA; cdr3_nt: TGTGCCAGCAGTTCCAACCGCCAGGGGAGAGGGGATCAGCCCCAGCATTTT; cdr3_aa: CASSSNRQGRGDQPQHF
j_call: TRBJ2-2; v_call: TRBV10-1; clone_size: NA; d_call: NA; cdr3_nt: TGCGCCAGCAGTCTACTAGTTCCCGGGGAGCTGTTTTTT; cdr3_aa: CASSLLVPGELFF
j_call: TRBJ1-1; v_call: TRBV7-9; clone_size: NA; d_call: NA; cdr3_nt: TGTGCCAGCAGCCCGGGGGGGAACACTGAAGCTTTCTTT; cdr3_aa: CASSPGGNTEAFF
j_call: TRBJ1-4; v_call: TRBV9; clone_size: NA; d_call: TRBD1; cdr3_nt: TGTGCCAGCAGCGTAGGAGGGACAGGGGGTGAAAAACTGTTTTTT; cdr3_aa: CASSVGGTGGEKLFF
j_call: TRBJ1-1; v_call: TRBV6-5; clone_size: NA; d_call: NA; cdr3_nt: TGTGCCAGCAGTTACGACACGGATGCAGCTGAAGCTTTCTTT; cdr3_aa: CASSYDTDAAEAFF
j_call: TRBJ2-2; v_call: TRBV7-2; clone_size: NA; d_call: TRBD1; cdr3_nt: TGTGCCAGCAGCTTCCGGGACAGGATCACCGGGGAGCTGTTTTTT; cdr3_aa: CASSFRDRITGELFF
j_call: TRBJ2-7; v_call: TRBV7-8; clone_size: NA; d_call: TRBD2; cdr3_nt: TGTGCCAGCAGCTTAATGACTAGCGCAATATACGAGCAGTACTTC; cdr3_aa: CASSLMTSAIYEQYF
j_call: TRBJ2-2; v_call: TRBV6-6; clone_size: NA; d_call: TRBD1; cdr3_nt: TGTGCCAGCAGCGTACCGGTACGACAGGGGGCCCGGGAGCTGTTTTTT; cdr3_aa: CASSVPVRQGARELFF
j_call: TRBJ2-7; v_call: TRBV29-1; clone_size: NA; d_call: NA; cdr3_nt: TGCAGCGTTGTGGAACAGGCCTACTACGAGCAGTACTTC; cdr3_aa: CSVVEQAYYEQYF
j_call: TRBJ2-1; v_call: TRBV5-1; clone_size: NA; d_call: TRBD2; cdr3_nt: TGCGCCAGCAGCTTGCGGTCCGGGACTATCTACAATGAGCAGTTCTTC; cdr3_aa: CASSLRSGTIYNEQFF
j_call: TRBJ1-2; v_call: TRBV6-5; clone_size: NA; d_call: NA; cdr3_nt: TGTGCCAGCAGTTACTCCGGGCAGGGGAAAGGCTACACCTTC; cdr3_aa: CASSYSGQGKGYTF
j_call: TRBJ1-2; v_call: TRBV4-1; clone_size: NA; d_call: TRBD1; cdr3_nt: TGCGCCAGCAGCCTTCCAGGGGGCGATGGCTACACCTTC; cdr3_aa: CASSLPGGDGYTF
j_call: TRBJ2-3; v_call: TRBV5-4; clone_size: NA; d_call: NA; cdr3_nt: TGTGCCAGCAGCTTGTCCGACAGGAACACAGATACGCAGTATTTT; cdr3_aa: CASSLSDRNTDTQYF
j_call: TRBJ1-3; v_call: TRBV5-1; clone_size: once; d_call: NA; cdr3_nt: TGCGCCAGCAGCTTGGAAGCCTCTGGAAACACCATATATTTT; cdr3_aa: CASSLEASGNTIYF
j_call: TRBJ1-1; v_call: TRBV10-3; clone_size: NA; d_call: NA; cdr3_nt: TGTGCCATCAGTGGGGCAGAGGGAACTGAAGCTTTCTTT; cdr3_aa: CAISGAEGTEAFF